This T cell receptor (beta chain) was obtained from a study of metastatic and nonmetastatic thyroid tumors. The wider study: Repertoires from blood and tumor or nodule tissue of malignant and benign thyroid patients were compared. Study results and caveats: Malignant thyroid tumors reportedly exceeded benign nodules significantly in TCR beta diversity, with the difference appearing in blood and tumor.

The ends were cut back, 7 bases at V and 6 bases at J, with 16 bases in the middle. CDR1 and CDR2 from the germline V gene are SEHNR and FQNEAQ (reference sequence). This CDR3 spans 13 amino acids. Thyroid surgery was preceded by no treatment in any patient. About this clone: Its target is unknown.

Per the authors' pipeline: Construction of a distant-metastasis classifier for papillary thyroid cancer relied on CDR3 differences across clinicopathological groups. MiXCR was used by TCRdb to re-call the PCR reads. TCRdb, not the original authors, processed these V and J calls. Among around 17,000 clones listed, roughly a third were seen once. This chain uses TRBV7-9 with TRBJ2-7; D is unclear. The sample consisted of tumor tissue. The TCR originated in a male donor with papillary thyroid cancer or a benign thyroid nodule (not recorded which). Some clones in this sample may be carry-over from other donors' samples. The CDR3 DNA reads as TGTGCCAGCACCCGAACGGGCCTGGGCGAGCAGTACTTC. Amino acid sequence: CASTRTGLGEQYF.